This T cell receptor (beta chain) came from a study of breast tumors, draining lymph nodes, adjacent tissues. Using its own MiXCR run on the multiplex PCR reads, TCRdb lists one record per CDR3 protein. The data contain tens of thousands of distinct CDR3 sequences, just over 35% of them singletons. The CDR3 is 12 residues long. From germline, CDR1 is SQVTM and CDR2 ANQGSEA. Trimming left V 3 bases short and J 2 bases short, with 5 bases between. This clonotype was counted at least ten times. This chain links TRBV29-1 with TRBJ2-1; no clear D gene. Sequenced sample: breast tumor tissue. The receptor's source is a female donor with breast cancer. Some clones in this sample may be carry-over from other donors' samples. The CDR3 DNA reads TGCAGCGTTGACCGAGCCTACAATGAGCAGTTCTTC. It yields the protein CSVDRAYNEQFF.